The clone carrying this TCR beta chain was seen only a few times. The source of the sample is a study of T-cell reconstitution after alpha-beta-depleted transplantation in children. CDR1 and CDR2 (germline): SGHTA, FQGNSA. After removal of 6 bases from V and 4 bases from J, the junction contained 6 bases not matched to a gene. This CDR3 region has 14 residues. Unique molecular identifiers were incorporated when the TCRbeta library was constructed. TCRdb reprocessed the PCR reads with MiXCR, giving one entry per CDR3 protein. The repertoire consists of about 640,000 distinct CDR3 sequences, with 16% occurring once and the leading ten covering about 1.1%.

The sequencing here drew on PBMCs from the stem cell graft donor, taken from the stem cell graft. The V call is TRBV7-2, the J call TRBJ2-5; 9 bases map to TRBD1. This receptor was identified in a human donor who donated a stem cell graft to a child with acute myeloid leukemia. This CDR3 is CASRATGGAETQYF. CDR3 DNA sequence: TGTGCCAGCAGGGCTACAGGGGGCGCAGAGACCCAGTACTTC.